The clone carrying this TCR beta chain was observed once. The data were obtained in a study of control samples from healthy donors and cancer patients. The CDR3 runs 15 residues. V shed 5 bases, J shed 6 bases, and the junction held 4 bases outside the gene matches. Germline V CDR1 and CDR2: ENHRY, SYGVKD. Only in-frame clones appear in the TCRdb table, and some are missing; sequencing was by immunoSEQ multiplex PCR. The data hold roughly 70,000 clones, with about 94% observed a single time. The sequenced sample was blood. The chain links TRBV10-3 to TRBJ1-6; 10 nucleotides line up with TRBD1. The TCR originated in a woman aged 30 to 39 in good health. The CDR3: CAISSGTGANSPLHF. The DNA for the CDR3 is TGTGCCATCAGTTCCGGGACAGGGGCTAATTCACCCCTCCACTTT.